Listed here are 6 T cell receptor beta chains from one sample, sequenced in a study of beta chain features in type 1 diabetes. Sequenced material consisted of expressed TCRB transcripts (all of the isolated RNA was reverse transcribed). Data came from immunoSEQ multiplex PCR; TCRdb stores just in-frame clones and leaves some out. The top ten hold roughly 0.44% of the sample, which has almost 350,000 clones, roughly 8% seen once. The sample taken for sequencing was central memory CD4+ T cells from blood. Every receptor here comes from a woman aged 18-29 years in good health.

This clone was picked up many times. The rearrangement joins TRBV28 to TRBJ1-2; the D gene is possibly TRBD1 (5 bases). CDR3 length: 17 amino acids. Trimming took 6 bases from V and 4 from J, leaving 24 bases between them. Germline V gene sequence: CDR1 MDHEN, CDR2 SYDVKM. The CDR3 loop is CASSDVTGTASLYGYTF. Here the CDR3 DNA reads TGTGCCAGCAGCGACGTCACCGGGACGGCGAGCCTCTATGGCTACACCTTC.

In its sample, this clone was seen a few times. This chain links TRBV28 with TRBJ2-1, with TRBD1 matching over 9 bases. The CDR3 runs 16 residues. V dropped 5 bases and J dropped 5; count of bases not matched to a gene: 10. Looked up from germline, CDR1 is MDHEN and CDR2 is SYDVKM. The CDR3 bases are TGTGCCAGCAGTGGCGCCGGGACAGGGAAAAACAATGAGCAGTTCTTC. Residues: CASSGAGTGKNNEQFF.

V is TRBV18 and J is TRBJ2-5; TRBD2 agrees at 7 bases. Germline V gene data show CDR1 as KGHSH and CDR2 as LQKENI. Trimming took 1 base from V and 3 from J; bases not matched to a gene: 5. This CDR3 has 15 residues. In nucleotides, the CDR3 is TGTGCCAGCTCACCACGTGTGGGAGGGGAAGAGACCCAGTACTTC. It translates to CASSPRVGGEETQYF.

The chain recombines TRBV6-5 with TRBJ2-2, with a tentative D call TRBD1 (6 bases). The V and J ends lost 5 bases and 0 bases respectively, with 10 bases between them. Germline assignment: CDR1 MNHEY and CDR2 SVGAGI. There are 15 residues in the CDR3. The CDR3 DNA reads TGTGCCAGCAGTCTACAGGGCTCGAACACCGGGGAGCTGTTTTTT. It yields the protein CASSLQGSNTGELFF.

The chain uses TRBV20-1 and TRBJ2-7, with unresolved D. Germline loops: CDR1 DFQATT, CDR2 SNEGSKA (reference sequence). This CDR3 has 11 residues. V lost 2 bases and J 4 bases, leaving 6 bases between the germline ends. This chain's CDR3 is CSARKQYEQYF. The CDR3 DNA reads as TGCAGTGCTAGAAAGCAATACGAGCAGTACTTC.

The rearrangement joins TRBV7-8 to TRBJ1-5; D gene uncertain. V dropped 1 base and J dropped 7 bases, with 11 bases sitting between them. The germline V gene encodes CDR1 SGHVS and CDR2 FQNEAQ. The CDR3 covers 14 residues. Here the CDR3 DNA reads TGTGCCAGCAGCTTAGAGGAGGTGGGCCAGCCCCAGCATTTT. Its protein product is CASSLEEVGQPQHF. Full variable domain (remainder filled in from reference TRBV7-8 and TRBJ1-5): GAGVSQSPRYKVAKRGQDVALRCDPISGHVSLFWYQQALGQGPEFLTYFQNEAQLDKSGLPSDRFFAERPEGSVSTLKIQRTQQEDSAVYLCASSLEEVGQPQHFGDGTRLSIL.